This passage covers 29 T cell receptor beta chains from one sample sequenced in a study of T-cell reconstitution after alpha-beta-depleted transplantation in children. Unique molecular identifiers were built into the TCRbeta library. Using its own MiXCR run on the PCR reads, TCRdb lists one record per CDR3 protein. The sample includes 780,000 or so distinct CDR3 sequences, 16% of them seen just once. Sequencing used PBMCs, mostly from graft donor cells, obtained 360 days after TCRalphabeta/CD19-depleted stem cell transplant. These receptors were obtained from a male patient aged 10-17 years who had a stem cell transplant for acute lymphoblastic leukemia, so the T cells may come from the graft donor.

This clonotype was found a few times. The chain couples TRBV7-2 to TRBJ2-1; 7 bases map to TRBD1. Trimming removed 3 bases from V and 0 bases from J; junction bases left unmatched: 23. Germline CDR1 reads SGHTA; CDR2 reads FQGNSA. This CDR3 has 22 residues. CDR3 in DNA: TGTGCCAGCAGCTTTCTCGTACAGGGGCCCCTCTCCCTCTCCTTCTCCTACAATGAGCAGTTCTTC. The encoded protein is CASSFLVQGPLSLSFSYNEQFF.

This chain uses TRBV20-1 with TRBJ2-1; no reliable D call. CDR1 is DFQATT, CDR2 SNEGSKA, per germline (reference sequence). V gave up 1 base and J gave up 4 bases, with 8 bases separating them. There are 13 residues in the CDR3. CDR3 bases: TGCAGTGCTAGAGTTCGGATTTACAATGAGCAGTTCTTC. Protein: CSARVRIYNEQFF.

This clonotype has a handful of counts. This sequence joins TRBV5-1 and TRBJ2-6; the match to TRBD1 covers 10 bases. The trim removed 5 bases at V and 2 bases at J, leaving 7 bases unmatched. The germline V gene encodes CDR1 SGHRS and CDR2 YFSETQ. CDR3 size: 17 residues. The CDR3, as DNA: TGCGCCAGCAGGTCCTGGACAGGGGGAGCTGGGGCCAACGTCCTGACTTTC. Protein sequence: CASRSWTGGAGANVLTF.

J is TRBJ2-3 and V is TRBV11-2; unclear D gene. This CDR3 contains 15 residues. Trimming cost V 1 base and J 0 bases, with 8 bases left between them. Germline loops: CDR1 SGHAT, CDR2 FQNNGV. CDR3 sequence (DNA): TGTGCCAGCAGCTTAGTTAGGGTTAGCACAGATACGCAGTATTTT. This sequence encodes CASSLVRVSTDTQYF.

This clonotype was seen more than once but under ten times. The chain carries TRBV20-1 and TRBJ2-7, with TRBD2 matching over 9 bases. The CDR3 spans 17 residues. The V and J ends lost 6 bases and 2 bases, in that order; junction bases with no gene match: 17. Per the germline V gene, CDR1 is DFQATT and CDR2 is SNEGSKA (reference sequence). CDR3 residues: CSATGKTPSGTPYEQYF. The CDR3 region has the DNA TGCAGTGCCACCGGGAAAACACCTAGCGGGACTCCCTACGAGCAGTACTTC.

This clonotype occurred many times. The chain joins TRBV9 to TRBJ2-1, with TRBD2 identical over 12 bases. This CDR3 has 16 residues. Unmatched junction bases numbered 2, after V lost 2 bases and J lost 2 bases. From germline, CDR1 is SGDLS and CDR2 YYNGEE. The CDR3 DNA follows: TGTGCCAGCAGCGTCCGGACTAGCGGGACCTACAATGAGCAGTTCTTC. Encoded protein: CASSVRTSGTYNEQFF.

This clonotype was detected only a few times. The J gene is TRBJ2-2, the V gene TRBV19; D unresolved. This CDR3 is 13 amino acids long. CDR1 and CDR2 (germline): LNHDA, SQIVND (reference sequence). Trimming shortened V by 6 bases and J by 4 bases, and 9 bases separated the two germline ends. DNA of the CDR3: TGTGCCAGTAGGGTCCACCGCACCGGGGAGCTGTTTTTT. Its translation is CASRVHRTGELFF.

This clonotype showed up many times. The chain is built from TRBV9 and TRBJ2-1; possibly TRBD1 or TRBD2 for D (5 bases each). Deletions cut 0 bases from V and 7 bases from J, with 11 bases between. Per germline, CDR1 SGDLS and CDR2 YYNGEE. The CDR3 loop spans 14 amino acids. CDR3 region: CASSVDGGLNEQFF. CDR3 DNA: TGTGCCAGCAGCGTAGATGGGGGTTTAAATGAGCAGTTCTTC.

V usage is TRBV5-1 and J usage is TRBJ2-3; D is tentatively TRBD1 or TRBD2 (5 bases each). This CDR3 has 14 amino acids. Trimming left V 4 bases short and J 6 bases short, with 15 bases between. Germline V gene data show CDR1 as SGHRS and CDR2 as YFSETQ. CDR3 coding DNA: TGCGCCAGCAGCCCCGGGACCGCGGTGGATACGCAGTATTTT. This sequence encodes CASSPGTAVDTQYF.

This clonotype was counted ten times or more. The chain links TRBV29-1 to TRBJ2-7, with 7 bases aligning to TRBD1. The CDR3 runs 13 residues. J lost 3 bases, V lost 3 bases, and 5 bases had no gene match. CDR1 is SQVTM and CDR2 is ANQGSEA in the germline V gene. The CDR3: CSVEAGGIYEQYF. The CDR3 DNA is TGCAGCGTTGAGGCAGGGGGAATCTACGAGCAGTACTTC.

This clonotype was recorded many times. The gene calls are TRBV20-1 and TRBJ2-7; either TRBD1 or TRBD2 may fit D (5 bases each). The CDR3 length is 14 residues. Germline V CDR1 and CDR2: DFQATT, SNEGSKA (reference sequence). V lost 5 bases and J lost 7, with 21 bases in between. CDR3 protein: CSAPSLGPSGEQYF. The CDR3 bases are TGCAGTGCTCCGAGCCTGGGACCGTCCGGGGAGCAGTACTTC.

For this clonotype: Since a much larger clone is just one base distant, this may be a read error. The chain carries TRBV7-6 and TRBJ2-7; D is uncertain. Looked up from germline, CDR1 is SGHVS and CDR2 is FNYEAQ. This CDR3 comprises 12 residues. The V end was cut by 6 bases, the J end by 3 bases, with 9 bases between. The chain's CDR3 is CASRSDGYEQYF. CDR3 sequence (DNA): TGTGCCAGCAGGTCGGACGGCTACGAGCAGTACTTC.

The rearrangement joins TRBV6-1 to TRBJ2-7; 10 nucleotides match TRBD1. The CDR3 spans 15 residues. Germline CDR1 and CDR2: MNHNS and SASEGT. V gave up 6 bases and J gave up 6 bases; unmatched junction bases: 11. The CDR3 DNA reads TGTGCCAGCAGGCCTCCGGGACAGGGGCGTCTCGAGCAGTACTTC. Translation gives CASRPPGQGRLEQYF.

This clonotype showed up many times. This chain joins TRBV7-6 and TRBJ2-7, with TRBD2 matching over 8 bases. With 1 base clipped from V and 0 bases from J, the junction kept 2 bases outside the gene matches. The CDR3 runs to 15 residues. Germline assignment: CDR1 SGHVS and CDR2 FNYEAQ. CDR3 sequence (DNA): TGTGCCAGCAGCTTAGGAGCGGGGGACTCCTACGAGCAGTACTTC. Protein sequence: CASSLGAGDSYEQYF. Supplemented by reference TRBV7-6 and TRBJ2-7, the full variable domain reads GAGVSQSPRYKVTKRGQDVALRCDPISGHVSLYWYRQALGQGPEFLTYFNYEAQQDKSGLPNDRFSAERPEGSISTLTIQRTEQRDSAMYRCASSLGAGDSYEQYFGPGTRLTVT.

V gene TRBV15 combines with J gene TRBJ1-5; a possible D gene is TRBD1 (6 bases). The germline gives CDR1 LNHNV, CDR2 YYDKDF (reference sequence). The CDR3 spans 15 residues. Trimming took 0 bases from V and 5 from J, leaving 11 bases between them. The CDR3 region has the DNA TGTGCCACCAGCAGAGACAGGGGTGCCGATCAGCCCCAGCATTTT. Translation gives CATSRDRGADQPQHF.

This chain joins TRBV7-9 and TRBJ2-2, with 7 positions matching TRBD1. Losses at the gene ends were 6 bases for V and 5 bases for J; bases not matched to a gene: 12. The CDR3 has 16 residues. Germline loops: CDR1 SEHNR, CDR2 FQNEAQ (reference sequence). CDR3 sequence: CASRPRQGDRTGELFF. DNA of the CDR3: TGTGCCAGCAGGCCTCGACAGGGTGATCGAACCGGGGAGCTGTTTTTT.

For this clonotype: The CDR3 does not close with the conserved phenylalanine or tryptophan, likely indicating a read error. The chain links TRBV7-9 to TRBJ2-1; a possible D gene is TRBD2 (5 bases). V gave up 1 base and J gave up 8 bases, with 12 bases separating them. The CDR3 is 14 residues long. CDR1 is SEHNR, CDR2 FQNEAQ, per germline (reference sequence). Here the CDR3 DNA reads TGTGCCAGCAGCTTAGGCCTAGCCGAGGATGAGCAGTTCATC. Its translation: CASSLGLAEDEQFI.

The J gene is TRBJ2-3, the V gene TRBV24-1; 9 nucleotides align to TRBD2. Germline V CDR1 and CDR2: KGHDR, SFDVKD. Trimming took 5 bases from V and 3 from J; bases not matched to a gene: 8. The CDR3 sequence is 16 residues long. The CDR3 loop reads CATSVYRSGSTDTQYF. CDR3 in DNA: TGTGCCACCAGTGTGTACCGTAGCGGGAGTACAGATACGCAGTATTTT.

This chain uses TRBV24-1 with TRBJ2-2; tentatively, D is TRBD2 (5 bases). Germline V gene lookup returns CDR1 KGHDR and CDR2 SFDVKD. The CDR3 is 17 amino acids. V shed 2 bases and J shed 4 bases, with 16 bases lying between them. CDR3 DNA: TGTGCCACCAGTGATTCAAGGGCAGGAGGTAGCACCGGGGAGCTGTTTTTT. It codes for CATSDSRAGGSTGELFF.

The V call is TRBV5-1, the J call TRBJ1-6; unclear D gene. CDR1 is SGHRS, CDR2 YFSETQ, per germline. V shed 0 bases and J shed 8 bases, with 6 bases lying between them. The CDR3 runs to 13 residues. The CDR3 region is CASSLVRDSPLHF. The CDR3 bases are TGCGCCAGCAGCTTGGTGCGGGATTCACCCCTCCACTTT.

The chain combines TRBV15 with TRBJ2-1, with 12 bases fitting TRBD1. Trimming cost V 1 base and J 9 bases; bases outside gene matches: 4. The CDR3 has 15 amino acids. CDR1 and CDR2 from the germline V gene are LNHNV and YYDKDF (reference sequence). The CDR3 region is CATSRAGQGAGEQFF. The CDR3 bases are TGTGCCACCAGCAGAGCGGGACAGGGGGCCGGTGAGCAGTTCTTC.

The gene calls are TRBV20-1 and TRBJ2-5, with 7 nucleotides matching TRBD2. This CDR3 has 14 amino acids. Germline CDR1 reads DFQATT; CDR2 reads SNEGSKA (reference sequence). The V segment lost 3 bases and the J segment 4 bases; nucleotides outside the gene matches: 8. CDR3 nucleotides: TGCAGTGCTAGGGACCTGGGCGGGAGAGAGACCCAGTACTTC. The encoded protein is CSARDLGGRETQYF.

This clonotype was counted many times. This CDR3 reads CASSFDQDRATNEKLFF. The CDR3 bases are TGTGCCAGCAGTTTCGATCAAGACAGGGCCACTAATGAAAAACTGTTTTTT. The chain carries TRBV6-5 and TRBJ1-4, with TRBD1 matching over 7 bases. The V gene end was trimmed by 4 bases and the J gene end by 2 bases; junction bases not matched to a gene: 10. The CDR3 has 17 amino acids. Germline V gene lookup returns CDR1 MNHEY and CDR2 SVGAGI.

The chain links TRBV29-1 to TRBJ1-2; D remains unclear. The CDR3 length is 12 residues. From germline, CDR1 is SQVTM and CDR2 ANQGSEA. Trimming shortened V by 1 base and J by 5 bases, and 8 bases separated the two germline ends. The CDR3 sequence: CSVEAAVYGYTF. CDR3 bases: TGCAGCGTTGAAGCAGCAGTTTATGGCTACACCTTC. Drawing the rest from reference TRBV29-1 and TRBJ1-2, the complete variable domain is SAVISQKPSRDICQRGTSLTIQCQVDSQVTMMFWYRQQPGQSLTLIATANQGSEATYESGFVIDKFPISRPNLTFSTLTVSNMSPEDSSIYLCSVEAAVYGYTFGSGTRLTVV.

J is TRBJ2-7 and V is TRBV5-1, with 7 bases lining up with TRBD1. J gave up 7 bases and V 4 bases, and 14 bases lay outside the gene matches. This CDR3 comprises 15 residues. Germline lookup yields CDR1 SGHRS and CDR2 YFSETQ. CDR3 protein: CASSQGQLTPPEQYF. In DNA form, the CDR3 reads TGCGCCAGCAGCCAGGGACAGCTCACTCCCCCGGAGCAGTACTTC.

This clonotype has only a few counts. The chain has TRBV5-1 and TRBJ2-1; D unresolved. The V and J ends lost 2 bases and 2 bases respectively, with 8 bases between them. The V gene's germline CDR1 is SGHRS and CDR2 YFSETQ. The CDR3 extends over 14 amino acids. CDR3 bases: TGCGCCAGCAGCTTCAACGGGCCCTACAATGAGCAGTTCTTC. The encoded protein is CASSFNGPYNEQFF.

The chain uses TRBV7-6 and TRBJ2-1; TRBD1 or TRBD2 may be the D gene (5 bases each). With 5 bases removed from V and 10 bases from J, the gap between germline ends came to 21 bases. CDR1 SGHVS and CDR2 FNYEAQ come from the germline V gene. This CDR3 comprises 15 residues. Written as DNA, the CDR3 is TGTGCCAGCAGCCTAAACCCCACCGGGACCACCGAGCAGTTCTTC. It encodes CASSLNPTGTTEQFF.

CDR3 amino acids: CASSFSRSGSYNSPLHF. The CDR3 region has the DNA TGTGCCAGCAGTTTCTCCCGGTCCGGCTCCTATAATTCACCCCTCCACTTT. This chain uses TRBV6-5 with TRBJ1-6, with unresolved D. CDR1 and CDR2 from the germline V gene are MNHEY and SVGAGI. The CDR3 extends over 17 amino acids. Trimming stripped 4 bases from V and 0 bases from J, with 13 bases between.

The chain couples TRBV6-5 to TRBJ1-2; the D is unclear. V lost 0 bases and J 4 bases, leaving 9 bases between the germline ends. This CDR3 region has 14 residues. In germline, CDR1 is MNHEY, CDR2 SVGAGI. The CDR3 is CASSYSSQSYGYTF. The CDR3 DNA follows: TGTGCCAGCAGTTACTCGAGTCAGTCCTATGGCTACACCTTC.